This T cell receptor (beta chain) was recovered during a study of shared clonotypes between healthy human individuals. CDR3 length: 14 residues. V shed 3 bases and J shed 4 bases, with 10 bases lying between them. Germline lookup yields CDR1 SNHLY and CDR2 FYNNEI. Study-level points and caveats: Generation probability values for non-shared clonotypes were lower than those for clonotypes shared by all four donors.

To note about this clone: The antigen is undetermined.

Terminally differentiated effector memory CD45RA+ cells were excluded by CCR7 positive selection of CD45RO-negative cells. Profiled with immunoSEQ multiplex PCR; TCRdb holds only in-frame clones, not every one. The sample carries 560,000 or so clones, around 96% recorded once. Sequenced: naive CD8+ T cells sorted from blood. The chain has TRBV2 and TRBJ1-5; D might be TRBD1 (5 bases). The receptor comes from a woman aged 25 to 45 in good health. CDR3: CASSEWGSNQPQHF. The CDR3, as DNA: TGTGCCAGCAGTGAGTGGGGGAGTAATCAGCCCCAGCATTTT.